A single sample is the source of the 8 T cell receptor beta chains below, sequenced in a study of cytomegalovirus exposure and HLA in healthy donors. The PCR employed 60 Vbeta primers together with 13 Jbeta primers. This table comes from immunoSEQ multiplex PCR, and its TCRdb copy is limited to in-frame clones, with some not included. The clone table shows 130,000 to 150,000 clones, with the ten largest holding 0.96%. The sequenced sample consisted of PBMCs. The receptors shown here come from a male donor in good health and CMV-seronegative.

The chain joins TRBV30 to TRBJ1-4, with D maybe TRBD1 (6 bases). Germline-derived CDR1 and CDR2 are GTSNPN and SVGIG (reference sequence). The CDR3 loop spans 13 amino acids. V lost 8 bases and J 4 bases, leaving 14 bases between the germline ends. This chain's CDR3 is CASLTGYNEKLFF. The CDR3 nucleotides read TGTGCCAGTCTGACAGGCTATAATGAAAAACTGTTTTTT.

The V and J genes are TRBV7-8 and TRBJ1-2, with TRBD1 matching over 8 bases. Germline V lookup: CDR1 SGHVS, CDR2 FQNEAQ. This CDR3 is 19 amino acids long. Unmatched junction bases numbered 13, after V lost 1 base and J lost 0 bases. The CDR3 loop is CASSLVIGQDRDPNYGYTF. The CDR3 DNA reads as TGTGCCAGCAGCTTAGTGATCGGCCAGGACAGGGATCCTAACTATGGCTACACCTTC.

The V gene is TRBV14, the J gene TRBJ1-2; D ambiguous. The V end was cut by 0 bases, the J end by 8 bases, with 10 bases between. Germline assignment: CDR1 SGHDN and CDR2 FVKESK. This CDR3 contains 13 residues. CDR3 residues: CASSQDLVLGYTF. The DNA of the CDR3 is TGTGCCAGCAGCCAAGATCTCGTCCTCGGCTACACCTTC.

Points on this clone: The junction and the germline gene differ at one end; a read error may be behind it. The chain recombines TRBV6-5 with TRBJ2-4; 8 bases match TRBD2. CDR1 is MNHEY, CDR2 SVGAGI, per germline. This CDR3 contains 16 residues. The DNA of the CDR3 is TGTGCCAGCAGTTCACCAGCGGGAGTTGACAAAAACATTCAGTATTTC. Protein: CASSSPAGVDKNIQYF.

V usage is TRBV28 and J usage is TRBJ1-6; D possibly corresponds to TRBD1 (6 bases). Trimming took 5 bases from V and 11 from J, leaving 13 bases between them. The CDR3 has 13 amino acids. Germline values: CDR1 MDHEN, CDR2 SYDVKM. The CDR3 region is CASSPNTGPPLHF. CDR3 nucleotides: TGTGCCAGCAGTCCTAATACAGGGCCACCCCTCCACTTT. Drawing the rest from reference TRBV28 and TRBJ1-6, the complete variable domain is DVKVTQSSRYLVKRTGEKVFLECVQDMDHENMFWYRQDPGLGLRLIYFSYDVKMKEKGDIPEGYSVSREKKERFSLILESASTNQTSMYLCASSPNTGPPLHFGNGTRLTVT.

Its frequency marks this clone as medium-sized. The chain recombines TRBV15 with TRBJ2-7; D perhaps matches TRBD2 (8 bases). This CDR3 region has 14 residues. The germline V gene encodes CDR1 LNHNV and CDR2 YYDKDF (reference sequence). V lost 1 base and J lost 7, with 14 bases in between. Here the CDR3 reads CATSRGQGGREQYF. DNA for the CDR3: TGTGCCACCAGCAGAGGACAGGGCGGGAGGGAGCAGTACTTC.

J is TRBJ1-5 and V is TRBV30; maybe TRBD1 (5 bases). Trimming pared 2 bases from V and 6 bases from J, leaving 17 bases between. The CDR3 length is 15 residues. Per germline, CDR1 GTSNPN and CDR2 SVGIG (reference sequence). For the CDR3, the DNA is TGTGCCTGGAGTCAAGCGACAGTGCCAGGTCAGCCCCAGCATTTT. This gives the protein CAWSQATVPGQPQHF.

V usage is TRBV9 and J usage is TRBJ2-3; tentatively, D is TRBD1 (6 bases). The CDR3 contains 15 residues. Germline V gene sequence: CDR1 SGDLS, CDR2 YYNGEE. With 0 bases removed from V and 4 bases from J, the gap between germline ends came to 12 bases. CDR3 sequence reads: CASSVAPEGADTQYF. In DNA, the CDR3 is TGTGCCAGCAGCGTAGCTCCCGAGGGGGCAGATACGCAGTATTTT.